The sequence of this T cell receptor beta chain was determined in a study of OX40 agonist ivuxolimab in advanced cancers. Study summary: Partial responses were achieved by three patients: one hepatocellular carcinoma, two cutaneous melanoma.

CDR1 and CDR2 (germline): MNHNY, SVGAGI (reference sequence). V was cut by 2 bases and J by 1 base, with 10 bases left in between. The CDR3 loop spans 15 amino acids. Measured with immunoSEQ multiplex PCR; TCRdb has only the in-frame clones, and not every one. The table has fewer than 80,000 clones, 70% to 80% seen once; the top ten hold about 1.6%. Blood samples were obtained at baseline, cycle 4 day 1, and cycle 7 day 1. The receptor was isolated from an adult with an advanced solid tumor such as melanoma, head and neck, liver or kidney cancer. The V and J genes are TRBV6-6 and TRBJ2-3; a possible D gene is TRBD2 (6 bases). The sequenced sample was CD4+ or CD8+ T cells sorted from blood, obtained in a trial of the OX40 agonist ivuxolimab. As DNA, the CDR3 is TGTGCCAGCAGTTACCTAAGGGAGGGCACAGATACGCAGTATTTT. As protein: CASSYLREGTDTQYF.